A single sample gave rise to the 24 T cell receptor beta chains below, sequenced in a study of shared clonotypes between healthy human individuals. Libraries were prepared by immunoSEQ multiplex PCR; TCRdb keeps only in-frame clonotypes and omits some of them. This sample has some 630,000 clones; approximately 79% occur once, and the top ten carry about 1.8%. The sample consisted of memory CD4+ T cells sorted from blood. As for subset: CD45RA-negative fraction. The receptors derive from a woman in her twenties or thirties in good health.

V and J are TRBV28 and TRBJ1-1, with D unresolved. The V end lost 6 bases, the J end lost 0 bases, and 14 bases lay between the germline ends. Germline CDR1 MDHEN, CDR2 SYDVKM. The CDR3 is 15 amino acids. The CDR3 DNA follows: TGTGCCAGCAGCTTGTTGCGGGTTGTGAACACTGAAGCTTTCTTT. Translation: CASSLLRVVNTEAFF.

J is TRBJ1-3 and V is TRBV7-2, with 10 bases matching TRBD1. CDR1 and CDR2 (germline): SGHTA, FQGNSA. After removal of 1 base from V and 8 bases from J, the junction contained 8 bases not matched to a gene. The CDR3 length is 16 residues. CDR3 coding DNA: TGTGCCAGCAGCTTAGGAGTGGGGACAGGGGAATACACCATATATTTT. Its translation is CASSLGVGTGEYTIYF.

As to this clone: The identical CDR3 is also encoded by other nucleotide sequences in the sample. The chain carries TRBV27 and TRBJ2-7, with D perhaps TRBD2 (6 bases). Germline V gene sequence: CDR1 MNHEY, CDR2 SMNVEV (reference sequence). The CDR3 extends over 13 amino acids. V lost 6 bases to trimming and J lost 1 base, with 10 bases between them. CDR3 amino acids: CASRPGTSYEQYF. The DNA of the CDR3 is TGTGCCAGCAGGCCTGGGACTTCCTACGAGCAGTACTTC.

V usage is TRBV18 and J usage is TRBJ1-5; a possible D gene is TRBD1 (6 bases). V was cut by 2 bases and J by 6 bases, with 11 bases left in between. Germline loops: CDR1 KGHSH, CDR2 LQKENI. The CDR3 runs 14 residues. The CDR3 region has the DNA TGTGCCAGCTCACCAGGGGCGACAGGTCAGCCCCAGCATTTT. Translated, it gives CASSPGATGQPQHF.

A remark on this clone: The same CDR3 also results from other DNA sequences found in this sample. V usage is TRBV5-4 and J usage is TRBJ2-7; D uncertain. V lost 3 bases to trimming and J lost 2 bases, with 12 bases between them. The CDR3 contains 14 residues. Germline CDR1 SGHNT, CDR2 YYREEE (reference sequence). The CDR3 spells CASSSSGRAYEQYF. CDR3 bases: TGTGCCAGCAGCTCCTCGGGTCGCGCCTACGAGCAGTACTTC.

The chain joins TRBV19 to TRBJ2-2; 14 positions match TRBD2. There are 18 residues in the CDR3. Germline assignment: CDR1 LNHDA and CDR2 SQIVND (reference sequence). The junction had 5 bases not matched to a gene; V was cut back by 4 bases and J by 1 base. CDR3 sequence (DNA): TGTGCCAGTAGTAGGGGGACTAGCGGGAGTGTGAACACCGGGGAGCTGTTTTTT. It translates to CASSRGTSGSVNTGELFF.

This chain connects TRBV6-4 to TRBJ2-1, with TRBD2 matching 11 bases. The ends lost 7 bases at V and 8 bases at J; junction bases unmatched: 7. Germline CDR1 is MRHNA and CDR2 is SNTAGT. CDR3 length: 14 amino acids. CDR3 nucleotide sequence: TGTGCCAGCAAAACTAGCGGGAGTAGCGATGAGCAGTTCTTC. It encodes CASKTSGSSDEQFF.

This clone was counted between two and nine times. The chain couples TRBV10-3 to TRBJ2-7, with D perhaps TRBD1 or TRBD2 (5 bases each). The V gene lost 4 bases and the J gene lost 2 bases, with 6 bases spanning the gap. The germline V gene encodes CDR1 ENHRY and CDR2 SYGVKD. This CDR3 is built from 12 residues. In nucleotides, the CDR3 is TGTGCCATCAGTGGGGGACCCTACGAGCAGTACTTC. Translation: CAISGGPYEQYF.

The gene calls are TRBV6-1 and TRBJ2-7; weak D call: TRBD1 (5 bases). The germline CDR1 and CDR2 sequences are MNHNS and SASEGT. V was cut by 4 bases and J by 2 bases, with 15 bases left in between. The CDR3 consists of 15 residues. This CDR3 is CASSAILQATYEQYF. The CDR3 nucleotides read TGTGCCAGCAGTGCGATTTTACAGGCTACCTACGAGCAGTACTTC.

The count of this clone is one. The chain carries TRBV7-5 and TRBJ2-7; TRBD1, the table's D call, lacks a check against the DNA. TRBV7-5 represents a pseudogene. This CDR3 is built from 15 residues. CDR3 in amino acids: CASSAQGQGADEQYF. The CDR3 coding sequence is TGTGCCAGCAGCGCGCAGGGACAGGGGGCCGACGAGCAGTACTTC.

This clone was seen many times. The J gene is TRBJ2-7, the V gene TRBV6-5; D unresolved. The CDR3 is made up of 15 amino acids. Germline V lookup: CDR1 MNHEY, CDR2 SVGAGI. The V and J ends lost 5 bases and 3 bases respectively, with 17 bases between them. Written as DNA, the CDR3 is TGTGCCAGCAGTAGACGCGGAGACGGCGTCTACGAGCAGTACTTC. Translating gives CASSRRGDGVYEQYF.

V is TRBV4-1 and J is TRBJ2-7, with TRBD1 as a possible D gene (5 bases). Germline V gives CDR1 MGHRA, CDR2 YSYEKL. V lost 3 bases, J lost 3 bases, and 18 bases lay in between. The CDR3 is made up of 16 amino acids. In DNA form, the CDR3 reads TGCGCCAGCAGCCAGCGACAGCAAGCCGTTCTCTACGAGCAGTACTTC. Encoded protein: CASSQRQQAVLYEQYF.

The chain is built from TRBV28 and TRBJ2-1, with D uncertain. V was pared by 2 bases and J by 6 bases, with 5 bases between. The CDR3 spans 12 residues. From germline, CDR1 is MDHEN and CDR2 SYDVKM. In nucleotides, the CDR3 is TGTGCCAGCAGTTTAAGGGCCAATGAGCAGTTCTTC. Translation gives CASSLRANEQFF.

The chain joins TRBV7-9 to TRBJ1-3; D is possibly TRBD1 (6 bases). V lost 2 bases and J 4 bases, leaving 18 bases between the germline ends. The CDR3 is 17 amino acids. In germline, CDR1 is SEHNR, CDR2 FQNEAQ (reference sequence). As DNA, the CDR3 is TGTGCCAGCAGCTTATGGGGTGCTCAGGGGCGAGGAAACACCATATATTTT. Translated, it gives CASSLWGAQGRGNTIYF.

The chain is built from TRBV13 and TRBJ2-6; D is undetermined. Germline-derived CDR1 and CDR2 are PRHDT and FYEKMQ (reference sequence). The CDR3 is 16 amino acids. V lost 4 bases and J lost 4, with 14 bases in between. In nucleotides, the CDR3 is TGTGCCAGCAGCTCCCTGTCCTTCTCGGGGGCCAACGTCCTGACTTTC. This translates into CASSSLSFSGANVLTF.

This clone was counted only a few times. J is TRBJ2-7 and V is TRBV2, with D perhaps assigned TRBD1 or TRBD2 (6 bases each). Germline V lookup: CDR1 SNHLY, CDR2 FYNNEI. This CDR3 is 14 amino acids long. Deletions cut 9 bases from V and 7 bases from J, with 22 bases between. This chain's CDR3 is CASRSGGSFGEQYF. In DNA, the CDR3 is TGTGCCAGTCGCTCCGGGGGCAGCTTTGGTGAGCAGTACTTC.

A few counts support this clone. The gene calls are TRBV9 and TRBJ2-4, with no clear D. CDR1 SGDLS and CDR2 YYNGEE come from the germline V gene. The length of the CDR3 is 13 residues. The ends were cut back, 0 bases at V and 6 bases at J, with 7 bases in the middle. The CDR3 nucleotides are TGTGCCAGCAGCGTAGAGGAGACAAACATTCAGTACTTC. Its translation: CASSVEETNIQYF.

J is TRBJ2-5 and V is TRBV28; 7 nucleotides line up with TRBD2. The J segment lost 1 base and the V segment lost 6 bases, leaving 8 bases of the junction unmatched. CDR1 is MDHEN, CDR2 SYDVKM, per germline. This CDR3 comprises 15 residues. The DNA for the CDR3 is TGTGCCAGCAGCCCTACAGCGGGGCTCCAAGAGACCCAGTACTTC. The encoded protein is CASSPTAGLQETQYF.

CDR3 nucleotide sequence: TGTGCCAGTAGTATACAATCGGGACAGGGATATGGCTACACCTTC. Protein product: CASSIQSGQGYGYTF. V gene TRBV19 combines with J gene TRBJ1-2; TRBD1 aligns across 9 bases. J gave up 5 bases and V 2 bases, and 6 bases lay outside the gene matches. This CDR3 region has 15 residues. Germline V gene data show CDR1 as LNHDA and CDR2 as SQIVND (reference sequence).

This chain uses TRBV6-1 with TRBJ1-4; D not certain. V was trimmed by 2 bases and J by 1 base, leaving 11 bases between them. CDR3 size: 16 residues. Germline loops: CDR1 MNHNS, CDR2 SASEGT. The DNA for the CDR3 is TGTGCCAGCAGTGAACTGATAGGCCTAACTAATGAAAAACTGTTTTTT. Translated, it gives CASSELIGLTNEKLFF.

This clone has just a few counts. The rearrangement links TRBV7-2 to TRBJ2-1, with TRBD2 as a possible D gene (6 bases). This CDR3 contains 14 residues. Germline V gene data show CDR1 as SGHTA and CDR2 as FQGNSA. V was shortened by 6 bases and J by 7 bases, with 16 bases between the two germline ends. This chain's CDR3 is CASSPSGFDNEQFF. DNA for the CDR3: TGTGCCAGCAGTCCCAGCGGGTTTGATAATGAGCAGTTCTTC.

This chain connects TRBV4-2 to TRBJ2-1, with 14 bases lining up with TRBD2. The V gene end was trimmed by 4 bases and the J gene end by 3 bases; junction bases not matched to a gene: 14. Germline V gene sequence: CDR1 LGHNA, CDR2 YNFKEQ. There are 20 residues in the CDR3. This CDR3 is CASSPTASGTSGRVYNEQFF. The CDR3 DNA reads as TGTGCCAGCAGCCCCACCGCGTCCGGGACTAGCGGGAGAGTCTACAATGAGCAGTTCTTC.

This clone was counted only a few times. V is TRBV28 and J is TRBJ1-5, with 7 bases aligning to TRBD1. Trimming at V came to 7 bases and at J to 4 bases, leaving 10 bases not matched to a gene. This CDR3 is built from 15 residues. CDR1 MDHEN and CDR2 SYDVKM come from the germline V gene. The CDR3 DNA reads TGTGCCAGCACCAAAGGGGGCGCAAAGAATCAGCCCCAGCATTTT. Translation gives CASTKGGAKNQPQHF.

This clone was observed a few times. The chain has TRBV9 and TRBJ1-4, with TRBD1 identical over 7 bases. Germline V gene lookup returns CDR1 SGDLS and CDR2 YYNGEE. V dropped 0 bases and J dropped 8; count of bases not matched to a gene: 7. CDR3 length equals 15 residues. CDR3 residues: CASSVGVQGTEKLFF. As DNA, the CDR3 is TGTGCCAGCAGCGTAGGTGTACAGGGGACCGAAAAACTGTTTTTT.